Below, 2 T cell receptor beta chains from the same sample are listed, as sequenced in a study of T cell clones after liver transplantation. Libraries were prepared by immunoSEQ multiplex PCR; TCRdb keeps only in-frame clonotypes and omits some of them. The table has 95,000 to 110,000 clones, about 81% seen once. Here the sequenced sample was CD4+ T cells from blood, taken 45 to 50 months after liver transplant. Source of these receptors: a human patient who received a liver transplant. Some T cells may possibly be graft donor cells.

This rearrangement joins TRBV5-1 to TRBJ1-2; D is unresolved. The CDR3 length is 17 residues. Germline CDR1 and CDR2: SGHRS and YFSETQ. V was trimmed by 0 bases and J by 2 bases, leaving 17 bases between them. CDR3 nucleotide sequence: TGCGCCAGCAGCTTGGGACCCCAAGATCGGGGAAACTATGGCTACACCTTC. Translating gives CASSLGPQDRGNYGYTF.

V gene TRBV29-1 combines with J gene TRBJ2-1; D is uncertain. The CDR3 covers 15 residues. V was shortened by 1 base and J by 0 bases, with 10 bases between the two germline ends. Per germline, CDR1 SQVTM and CDR2 ANQGSEA. The CDR3 bases are TGCAGCGTTGAAGGTGGGCTTAGCTCCTACAATGAGCAGTTCTTC. Its translation is CSVEGGLSSYNEQFF.